This T cell receptor (beta chain) originates from a study of monozygotic twins with inflammatory bowel disease. Findings and limits, study-wide: Lower TCRbeta diversity (inverse Simpson) was seen in IBD patients than in healthy co-twins.

This CDR3 is built from 15 residues. Germline V gives CDR1 SGDLS, CDR2 YYNGEE. With regard to this clonotype: The antigen is not known.

Two nested PCRs, of 16 and 9 cycles, processed TCRalpha and TCRbeta cDNA. TCRdb re-called the 5' RACE reads; every CDR3 protein appears as one record, without DNA. The listing contains 150,000 to 200,000 distinct CDR3 sequences. This TCR derives from a human donor with ulcerative colitis or Crohn's disease, or a healthy co-twin of an affected twin (not recorded which). The chain links TRBV9 to TRBJ2-1; TCRdb gives TRBD2 as the D gene, but with no DNA this cannot be confirmed. The material sequenced was blood. The CDR3 loop is CASSVEGGGFDEQFF.